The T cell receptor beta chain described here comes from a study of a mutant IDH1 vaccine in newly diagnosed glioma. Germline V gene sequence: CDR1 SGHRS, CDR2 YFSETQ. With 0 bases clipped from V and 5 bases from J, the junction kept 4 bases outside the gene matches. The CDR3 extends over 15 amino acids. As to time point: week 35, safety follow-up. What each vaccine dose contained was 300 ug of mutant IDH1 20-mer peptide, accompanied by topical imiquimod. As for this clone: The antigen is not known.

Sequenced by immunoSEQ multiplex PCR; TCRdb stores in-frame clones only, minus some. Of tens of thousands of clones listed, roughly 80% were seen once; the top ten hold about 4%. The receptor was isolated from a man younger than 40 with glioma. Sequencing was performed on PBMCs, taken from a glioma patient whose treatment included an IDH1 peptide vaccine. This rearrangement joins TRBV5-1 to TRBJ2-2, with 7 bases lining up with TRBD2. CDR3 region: CASSLEGRETGELFF. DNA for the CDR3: TGCGCCAGCAGCTTGGAAGGGAGGGAGACCGGGGAGCTGTTTTTT.